This TCR beta chain comes out of a study of Ad26.COV2.S vaccination and SARS-CoV-2 variants. Background on the study: Administration of Ad26.COV2.S was intramuscular, either once or twice 56 days apart.

V shed 0 bases and J shed 0 bases, with 13 bases lying between them. The CDR3 contains 17 residues. In germline, CDR1 is SEHNR, CDR2 FQNEAQ (reference sequence). General study points: Placebo recipients and vaccine recipients were similar in non-spike TCR breadth. Estimates derived from TCR breadth and depth analyses may have underestimated total T cell responses.

Sequenced by immunoSEQ multiplex PCR; TCRdb stores in-frame clones only, minus some. The table records around 310,000 clones, roughly nine tenths of them present only once. Treatment meaning: about 20 received Ad26.COV2.S at low or high dose, single or two shots; about 5 received placebo; per-sample allocation not given. On day 63 after the first injection, vaccine and placebo recipients gave samples. A Boston adult aged 18-55 years was the donor. Note on this clone: Its specificity is unknown.

The sequencing here drew on peripheral blood, taken in a trial of Ad26.COV2.S vaccine versus placebo. The receptor was isolated from a person aged 18-65 years who received the Ad26.COV2.S COVID-19 vaccine or a placebo. This chain joins TRBV7-9 and TRBJ2-3; D may be TRBD1 (5 bases). For the CDR3, the DNA is TGTGCCAGCAGCTTAGCTGGCAGGGCAACTAGCACAGATACGCAGTATTTT. Its translation: CASSLAGRATSTDTQYF.